This entry describes one TCR beta chain. Assay: immunoSEQ multiplex PCR; the TCRdb copy retains only in-frame clones and omits some. The sample includes under 55,000 clones, about 87% of them seen just once. The germline V gene encodes CDR1 LNHDA and CDR2 SQIVND (reference sequence). The V segment lost 6 bases and the J segment 0 bases; nucleotides outside the gene matches: 13. This CDR3 has 18 residues. The sample belongs to a study of T cell changes during pregnancy in multiple sclerosis. This sequence joins TRBV19 and TRBJ1-5; TRBD1 matches at 8 bases. Here the sequenced sample was peripheral blood, taken in the first trimester of pregnancy. This sequence was found in a female donor with multiple sclerosis, enrolled in a pregnancy study. The CDR3 DNA reads TGTGCCAGTAGACCTTCCCATCTCGACAGGGGTAGCAATCAGCCCCAGCATTTT. This gives the protein CASRPSHLDRGSNQPQHF.